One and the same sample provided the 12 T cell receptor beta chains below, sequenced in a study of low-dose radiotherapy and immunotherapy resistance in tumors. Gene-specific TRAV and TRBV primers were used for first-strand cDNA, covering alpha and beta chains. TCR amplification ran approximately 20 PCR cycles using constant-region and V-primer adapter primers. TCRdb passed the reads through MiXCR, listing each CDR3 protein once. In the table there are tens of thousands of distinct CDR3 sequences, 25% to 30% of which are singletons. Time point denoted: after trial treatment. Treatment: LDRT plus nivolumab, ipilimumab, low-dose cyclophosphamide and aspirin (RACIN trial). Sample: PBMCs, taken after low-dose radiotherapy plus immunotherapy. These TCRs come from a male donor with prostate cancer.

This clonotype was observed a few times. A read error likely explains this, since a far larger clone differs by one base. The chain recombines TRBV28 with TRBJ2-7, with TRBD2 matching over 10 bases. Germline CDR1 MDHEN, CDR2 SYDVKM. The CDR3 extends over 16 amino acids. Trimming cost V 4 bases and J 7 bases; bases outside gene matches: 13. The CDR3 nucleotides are TGTGCCAGCAGTTCGCCCGGGACTAGCGAGTACAATGAGCAGTACTTC. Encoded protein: CASSSPGTSEYNEQYF.

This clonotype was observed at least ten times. The DNA for the CDR3 is TGTGCCAGCAGTTTAGCCGGGACAGGGACTGGAAACACCATATATTTT. Translating gives CASSLAGTGTGNTIYF. The V call is TRBV12-3 or TRBV12-4, the J call TRBJ1-3, with 9 bases lining up with TRBD1. The CDR3 length is 16 residues. V lost 0 bases and J lost 2; bases outside the gene matches: 2.

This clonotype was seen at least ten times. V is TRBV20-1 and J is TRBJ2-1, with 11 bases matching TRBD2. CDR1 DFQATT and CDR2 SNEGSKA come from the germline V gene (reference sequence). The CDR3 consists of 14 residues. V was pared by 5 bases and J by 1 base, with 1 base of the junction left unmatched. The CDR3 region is CSALAGGSYNEQFF. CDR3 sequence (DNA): TGCAGTGCTTTAGCGGGAGGGTCCTACAATGAGCAGTTCTTC.

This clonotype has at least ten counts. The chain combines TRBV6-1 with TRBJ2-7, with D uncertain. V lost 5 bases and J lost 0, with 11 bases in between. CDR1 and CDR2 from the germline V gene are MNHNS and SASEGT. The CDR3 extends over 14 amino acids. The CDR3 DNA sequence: TGTGCCAGCAGTACGGAGAGGTTCTCCTACGAGCAGTACTTC. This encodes CASSTERFSYEQYF.

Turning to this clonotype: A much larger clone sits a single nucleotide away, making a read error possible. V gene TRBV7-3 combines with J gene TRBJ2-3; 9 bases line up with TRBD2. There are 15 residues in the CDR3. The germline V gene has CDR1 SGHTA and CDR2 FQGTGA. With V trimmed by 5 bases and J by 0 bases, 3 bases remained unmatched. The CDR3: CASSGTSGSTDTQYF. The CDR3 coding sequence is TGTGCCAGCAGCGGAACTAGCGGGAGCACAGATACGCAGTATTTT.

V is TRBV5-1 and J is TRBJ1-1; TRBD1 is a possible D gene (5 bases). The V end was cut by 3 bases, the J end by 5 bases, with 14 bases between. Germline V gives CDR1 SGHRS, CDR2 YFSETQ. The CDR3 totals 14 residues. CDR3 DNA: TGCGCCAGCAGCTCCTACCAGGGCGGGACTGAAGCTTTCTTT. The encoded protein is CASSSYQGGTEAFF.

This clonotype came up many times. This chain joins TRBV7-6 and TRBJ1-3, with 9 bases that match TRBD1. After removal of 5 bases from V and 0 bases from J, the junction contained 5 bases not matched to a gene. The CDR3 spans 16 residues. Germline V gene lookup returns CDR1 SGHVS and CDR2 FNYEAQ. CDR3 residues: CASSLGQGNSGNTIYF. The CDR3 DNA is TGTGCCAGCAGCCTGGGACAGGGAAACTCTGGAAACACCATATATTTT.

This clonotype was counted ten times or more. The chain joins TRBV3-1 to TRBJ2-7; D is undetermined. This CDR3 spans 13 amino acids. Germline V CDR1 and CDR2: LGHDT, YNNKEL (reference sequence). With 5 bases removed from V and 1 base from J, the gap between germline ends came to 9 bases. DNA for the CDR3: TGTGCCAGCAGCTTGGATGTTTCCTACGAGCAGTACTTC. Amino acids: CASSLDVSYEQYF.

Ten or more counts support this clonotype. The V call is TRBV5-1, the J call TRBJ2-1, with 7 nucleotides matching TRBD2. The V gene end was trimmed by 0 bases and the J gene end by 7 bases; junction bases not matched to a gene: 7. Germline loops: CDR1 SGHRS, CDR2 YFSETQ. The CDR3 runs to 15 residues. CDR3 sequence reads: CASSLDTGGGNEQFF. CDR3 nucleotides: TGCGCCAGCAGCTTGGATACGGGGGGAGGGAATGAGCAGTTCTTC.

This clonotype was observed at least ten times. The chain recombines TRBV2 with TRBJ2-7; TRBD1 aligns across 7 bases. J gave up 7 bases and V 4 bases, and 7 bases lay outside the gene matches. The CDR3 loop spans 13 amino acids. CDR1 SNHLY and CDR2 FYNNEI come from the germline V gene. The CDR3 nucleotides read TGTGCCAGCAGTGCAGGGGGATCGCGGGAGCAGTACTTC. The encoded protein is CASSAGGSREQYF.

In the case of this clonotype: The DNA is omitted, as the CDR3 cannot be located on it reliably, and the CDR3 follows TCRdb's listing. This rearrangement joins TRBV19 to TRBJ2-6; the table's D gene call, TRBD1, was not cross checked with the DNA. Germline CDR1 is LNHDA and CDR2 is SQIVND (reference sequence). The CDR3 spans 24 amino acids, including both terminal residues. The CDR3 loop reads CASRGGGNQPQHFGDGSGANVLTF.

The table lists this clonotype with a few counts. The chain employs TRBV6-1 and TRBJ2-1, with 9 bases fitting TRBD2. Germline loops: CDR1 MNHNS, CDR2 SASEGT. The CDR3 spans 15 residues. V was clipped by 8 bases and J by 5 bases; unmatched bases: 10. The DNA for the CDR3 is TGTGCCAGCTTAAGCCTAGCGGGAATCAACAATGAGCAGTTCTTC. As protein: CASLSLAGINNEQFF.